This TCR beta chain was observed in a study of blood T cell repertoires in COVID-19. The CDR3 is 14 amino acids. CDR1 is MNHNY and CDR2 is SVGAGI in the germline V gene (reference sequence). The V segment lost 6 bases and the J segment 4 bases; nucleotides outside the gene matches: 7. TCRdb's table, derived via immunoSEQ multiplex PCR, lists solely in-frame clones and lacks some. Of over 40,000 clones in the sample, 75% to 85% were seen once. The receptor's source is a man aged 35 to 55 with acute or convalescent COVID-19. The rearrangement joins TRBV6-6 to TRBJ1-2; 8 bases agree with TRBD1. The sample comprised peripheral blood. Here the CDR3 DNA reads TGTGCCAGCAGCCGGTCGGACAGGGTCTATGGCTACACCTTC. It is translated as CASSRSDRVYGYTF.